The entry below describes one T cell receptor (beta chain). As yet, its antigen is unknown. Other DNA sequences in the sample encode the same CDR3. These data come from a study of T cell responses to AZD1222 COVID-19 vaccine. General study results and limits: Clonal diversity was possibly underestimated, and white British individuals and females predominated among donors. Increased Spike-specific TCR breadth and depth were observed after two AZD1222 doses.

This CDR3 comprises 11 residues. Trimming shortened V by 6 bases and J by 5 bases, and 10 bases separated the two germline ends. The V gene's germline CDR1 is DFQATT and CDR2 SNEGSKA (reference sequence). Using immunoSEQ multiplex PCR, the repertoire was profiled, and TCRdb retains in-frame clones only, with some absent. The table has some 120,000 clones, 80% to 90% seen once. Specimen: peripheral blood, collected on day 0 of AZD1222 vaccination. The clonotype originates from an adult in good health. V and J are TRBV20-1 and TRBJ1-1; D perhaps matches TRBD1 (5 bases). The CDR3 protein is CSARGDTEAFF. CDR3 bases: TGCAGTGCCCGGGGGGATACTGAAGCTTTCTTT.